This TCR beta chain was captured in a study of memory CD4+ T cells and cytomegalovirus serostatus. The V gene lost 4 bases and the J gene lost 1 base, with 14 bases spanning the gap. The germline gives CDR1 SGHDT, CDR2 YYEEEE. The CDR3 totals 15 residues. Measured with immunoSEQ multiplex PCR; TCRdb has only the in-frame clones, and not every one. The sample has about 75,000 clones; roughly 80% are singletons. Single viable CD3+CD4+CD8-CD45RO+ cells were sorted as the memory CD4+ T cells. The sequenced sample was memory CD4+ T cells from blood. The chain is built from TRBV5-6 and TRBJ2-5; TRBD1 might be the D (6 bases). This TCR derives from an adult in good health and CMV-seropositive. CDR3 sequence: CASSRTQGFQETQYF. CDR3 DNA sequence: TGTGCCAGCAGCAGGACACAGGGCTTCCAAGAGACCCAGTACTTC.